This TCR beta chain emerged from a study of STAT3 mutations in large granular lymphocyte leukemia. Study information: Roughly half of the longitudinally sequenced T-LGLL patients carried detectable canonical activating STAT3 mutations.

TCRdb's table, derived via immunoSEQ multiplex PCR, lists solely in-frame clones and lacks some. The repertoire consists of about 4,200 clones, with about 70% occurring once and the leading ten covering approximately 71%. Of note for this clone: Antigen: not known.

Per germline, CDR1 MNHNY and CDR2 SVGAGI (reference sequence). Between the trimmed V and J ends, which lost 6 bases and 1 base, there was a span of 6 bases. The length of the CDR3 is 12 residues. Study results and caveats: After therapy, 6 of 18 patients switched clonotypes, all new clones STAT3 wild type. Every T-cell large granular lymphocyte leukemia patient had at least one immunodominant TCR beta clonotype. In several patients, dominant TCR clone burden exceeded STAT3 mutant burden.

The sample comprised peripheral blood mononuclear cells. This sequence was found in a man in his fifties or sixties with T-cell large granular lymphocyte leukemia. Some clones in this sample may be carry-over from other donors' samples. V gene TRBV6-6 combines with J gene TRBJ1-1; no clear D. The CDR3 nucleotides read TGTGCCAGCAGGACCGGGAACACTGAAGCTTTCTTT. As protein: CASRTGNTEAFF.